Each of the 20 T cell receptor beta chains below was sequenced from the same sample in a study of shared clonotypes between healthy human individuals (dated by TCRdb to 2018 to 2021). The library was produced with the immunoSEQ multiplex PCR assay. Held by TCRdb, this immuneACCESS table contains in-frame sequences only and omits some clones. Under half of the omission traces to an unresolved V gene where checked; the cause of the rest is unknown. A total of around 1,100,000 clones appear in this sample, about 80% of them only once. The top ten clonotypes cover roughly 0.9% of the sample. The material sequenced was memory CD4+ T cells from PBMCs. The cell subset or site label here, explained by the study, means: CD45RA-negative fraction. The source is a man between 18 and 35 years old in good health. Some clones in this sample may be carry-over from other donors' samples.

V gene TRBV6-5 combines with J gene TRBJ2-7, with TRBD1 matching over 9 bases. Unmatched junction bases numbered 7, after V lost 7 bases and J lost 3 bases. Looked up from germline, CDR1 is MNHEY and CDR2 is SVGAGI. The CDR3 extends over 14 amino acids. The CDR3 here is CASTIGTGNYEQYF. The CDR3 DNA is TGTGCCAGCACAATCGGGACAGGGAACTACGAGCAGTACTTC.

This clone was observed a few times. This chain links TRBV25-1 with TRBJ1-5; D possibly corresponds to TRBD1 (6 bases). CDR1 and CDR2 from the germline V gene are MGHDK and SYGVNS. The CDR3 is made up of 12 amino acids. Deletions cut 7 bases from V and 4 bases from J, with 8 bases between. This CDR3 is CASNRGNQPQHF. The CDR3 DNA reads as TGTGCCAGCAATAGGGGGAATCAGCCCCAGCATTTT.

The chain is built from TRBV5-1 and TRBJ2-5, with unresolved D. The CDR3 runs 13 residues. Germline CDR1 reads SGHRS; CDR2 reads YFSETQ. Trimming shortened V by 2 bases and J by 5 bases, and 10 bases separated the two germline ends. The CDR3 protein is CASSLEVWETQYF. CDR3 bases: TGCGCCAGCAGCTTAGAAGTCTGGGAGACCCAGTACTTC.

This clone was seen only a few times. The chain has TRBV14 and TRBJ2-5; no clear D gene. The V and J ends lost 4 bases and 0 bases respectively, with 9 bases between them. Per germline, CDR1 SGHDN and CDR2 FVKESK. This CDR3 has 14 amino acids. CDR3 sequence reads: CASSPDWYQETQYF. CDR3 DNA sequence: TGTGCCAGCAGCCCCGACTGGTACCAAGAGACCCAGTACTTC. Filled out from reference TRBV14 and TRBJ2-5, the complete variable domain reads EAGVTQFPSHSVIEKGQTVTLRCDPISGHDNLYWYRRVMGKEIKFLLHFVKESKQDESGMPNNRFLAERTGGTYSTLKVQPAELEDSGVYFCASSPDWYQETQYFGPGTRLLVL.

V and J are TRBV5-1 and TRBJ2-7; 10 positions match TRBD2. The germline V gene encodes CDR1 SGHRS and CDR2 YFSETQ. Trimming at V came to 0 bases and at J to 5 bases, leaving 5 bases not matched to a gene. The CDR3 has 15 residues. The CDR3, as DNA: TGCGCCAGCAGCTTGGGAGCGGGAGGGCCACACGAGCAGTACTTC. Amino acids: CASSLGAGGPHEQYF.

Points on this clone: Since a much larger clone is just one base distant, this may be a read error. V gene TRBV7-3 combines with J gene TRBJ2-7, with 10 bases that match TRBD2. Germline CDR1 SGHTA, CDR2 FQGTGA. After removal of 6 bases from V and 0 bases from J, the junction contained 2 bases not matched to a gene. The CDR3 is made up of 14 amino acids. The CDR3: CASSLAGGSYEQYF. CDR3 DNA sequence: TGTGCCAGCAGTTTAGCGGGAGGCTCCTACGAGCAGTACTTC.

This clone was recorded at least ten times. Other nucleotide sequences in the sample specify the same CDR3. The J gene is TRBJ1-1, the V gene TRBV29-1, with 8 bases matching TRBD1. The CDR3 is 12 amino acids. Trimming took 7 bases from V and 3 from J; bases not matched to a gene: 4. CDR1 is SQVTM, CDR2 ANQGSEA, per germline. The DNA for the CDR3 is TGCAGCGGCGACAGGGGAGACACTGAAGCTTTCTTT. Amino acid sequence: CSGDRGDTEAFF.

The J gene is TRBJ2-7, the V gene TRBV4-2; the D is unclear. V lost 1 base to trimming and J lost 2 bases, with 12 bases between them. Germline CDR1 is LGHNA and CDR2 is YNFKEQ. The CDR3 totals 15 residues. The CDR3, as DNA: TGTGCCAGCAGCCAAGGGCCGGGCCCCGCCTACGAGCAGTACTTC. Its protein product is CASSQGPGPAYEQYF.

The rearrangement joins TRBV5-5 to TRBJ1-3, with D uncertain. The CDR3 has 17 residues. The V gene's germline CDR1 is SGHKS and CDR2 YYEKEE (reference sequence). Trimming pared 3 bases from V and 0 bases from J, leaving 16 bases between. This CDR3 is CASSSWTDLLSGNTIYF. The CDR3 bases are TGTGCCAGCAGCTCCTGGACGGACCTCCTCTCTGGAAACACCATATATTTT.

This clone was recorded only once. The V and J genes are TRBV18 and TRBJ2-2; no clear D gene. The length of the CDR3 is 13 residues. Germline CDR1 reads KGHSH; CDR2 reads LQKENI. V dropped 5 bases and J dropped 0 bases, with 4 bases sitting between them. Written as DNA, the CDR3 is TGTGCCAGCTCAATGTCGAACACCGGGGAGCTGTTTTTT. Translation: CASSMSNTGELFF.

J is TRBJ2-3 and V is TRBV7-3; D is possibly TRBD1 (6 bases). Trimming shortened V by 4 bases and J by 1 base, and 21 bases separated the two germline ends. The germline V gene has CDR1 SGHTA and CDR2 FQGTGA. This CDR3 has 18 residues. This CDR3 is CASSSPVRGNRGTDTQYF. CDR3 bases: TGTGCCAGCAGCTCCCCGGTTAGAGGGAACAGGGGCACAGATACGCAGTATTTT.

The genes are TRBV15 and TRBJ1-4, with no clear D. Germline CDR1 and CDR2: LNHNV and YYDKDF (reference sequence). The CDR3 is 15 amino acids. V dropped 0 bases and J dropped 5 bases, with 10 bases sitting between them. The CDR3 nucleotides are TGTGCCACCAGCAGAGATTGGTCCGAGAATGAAAAACTGTTTTTT. This codes for CATSRDWSENEKLFF.

The CDR3 region is CASSLRHTEAFF. The CDR3 region has the DNA TGTGCCAGCAGCTTGAGGCACACTGAAGCTTTCTTT. J is TRBJ1-1 and V is TRBV7-2, with unresolved D. The germline V gene encodes CDR1 SGHTA and CDR2 FQGNSA. The CDR3 loop spans 12 amino acids. V shed 3 bases and J shed 3 bases, with 5 bases lying between them.

This sequence joins TRBV9 and TRBJ1-1, with D possibly matching TRBD1 (6 bases). Looked up from germline, CDR1 is SGDLS and CDR2 is YYNGEE. Trimming removed 3 bases from V and 3 bases from J, with 15 bases in between. The CDR3 has 15 residues. The chain's CDR3 is CASSERGIGYTEAFF. The CDR3 DNA sequence: TGTGCCAGCAGCGAGAGGGGGATAGGCTACACTGAAGCTTTCTTT.

The chain links TRBV9 to TRBJ2-7; 9 bases map to TRBD1. CDR3 length: 14 residues. Looked up from germline, CDR1 is SGDLS and CDR2 is YYNGEE. The junction had 8 bases not matched to a gene; V was cut back by 4 bases and J by 6 bases. In DNA, the CDR3 is TGTGCCAGCAGCTTTCGGACAGGGGAGACCGAGCAGTACTTC. This codes for CASSFRTGETEQYF. Full variable domain (missing parts from reference TRBV9 and TRBJ2-7): DSGVTQTPKHLITATGQRVTLRCSPRSGDLSVYWYQQSLDQGLQFLIQYYNGEERAKGNILERFSAQQFPDLHSELNLSSLELGDSALYFCASSFRTGETEQYFGPGTRLTVT.

This chain uses TRBV19 with TRBJ1-2, with 11 bases matching TRBD1. CDR1 is LNHDA, CDR2 SQIVND, per germline (reference sequence). J gave up 2 bases and V 8 bases, and 4 bases lay outside the gene matches. The CDR3 has 14 residues. CDR3 amino acids: CASGRDRGNYGYTF. CDR3 in DNA: TGTGCCAGTGGCCGGGACAGGGGGAACTATGGCTACACCTTC. The whole variable domain, remainder taken from reference TRBV19 and TRBJ1-2, is DGGITQSPKYLFRKEGQNVTLSCEQNLNHDAMYWYRQDPGQGLRLIYYSQIVNDFQKGDIAEGYSVSREKKESFPLTVTSAQKNPTAFYLCASGRDRGNYGYTFGSGTRLTVV.

On this clone itself: This same CDR3 is encoded by further DNA sequences in the sample. V is TRBV7-2 and J is TRBJ1-4; 8 bases align to TRBD1. The germline CDR1 and CDR2 sequences are SGHTA and FQGNSA. CDR3 length equals 15 residues. The J segment lost 3 bases and the V segment lost 1 base, leaving 1 base of the junction unmatched. CDR3: CASSLGDRSNEKLFF. CDR3 coding DNA: TGTGCCAGCAGCTTAGGGGACAGGTCTAATGAAAAACTGTTTTTT.

The chain joins TRBV2 to TRBJ2-1, with 11 bases fitting TRBD2. Germline V gene lookup returns CDR1 SNHLY and CDR2 FYNNEI. The CDR3 runs to 18 residues. The junction had 7 bases not matched to a gene; V was cut back by 1 base and J by 2 bases. The CDR3 sequence: CASSEGVSGRGAYNEQFF. CDR3 nucleotide sequence: TGTGCCAGCAGTGAAGGCGTTAGCGGGAGGGGGGCCTACAATGAGCAGTTCTTC.

V gene TRBV5-1 combines with J gene TRBJ2-7; D is unresolved. Trimming cost V 4 bases and J 0 bases, with 8 bases left between them. CDR1 is SGHRS and CDR2 is YFSETQ in the germline V gene. The CDR3 covers 13 residues. The chain's CDR3 is CASSPHSSYEQYF. The CDR3 nucleotides read TGCGCCAGCAGCCCTCATAGCTCCTACGAGCAGTACTTC.

The chain uses TRBV7-8 and TRBJ1-3, with 8 bases matching TRBD1. The CDR3 extends over 19 amino acids. The V gene end was trimmed by 1 base and the J gene end by 0 bases; junction bases not matched to a gene: 11. Germline V gene lookup returns CDR1 SGHVS and CDR2 FQNEAQ. CDR3 DNA: TGTGCCAGCAGCTTAGACTCGACAGGGGTCCTATTCTCTGGAAACACCATATATTTT. Translation gives CASSLDSTGVLFSGNTIYF.